These T cell receptor beta chains were read from a single sample in a study of blood T cell repertoires in COVID-19. Sequencing was performed with immunoSEQ multiplex PCR; in TCRdb, only in-frame clones are kept and a portion is missing. The sample has tens of thousands of clones; approximately 81% are singletons. The sample comprised peripheral blood. Source of these receptors: an elderly man with acute or convalescent COVID-19. The CDR3 runs from the conserved cysteine through the conserved F or W. The D gene is left open where the match is weak. Not every row has a clone size; where given, it reads once, few, many or a size class.

d_call clone_size j_call v_call cdr3_nt cdr3_aa
- once TRBJ1-1 TRBV7-2 TGTGCCAGCAGCTTAGTAGGACAGACGAACACTGAAGCTTTCTTT CASSLVGQTNTEAFF
- - TRBJ1-2 TRBV5-1 TGCGCCAGCAGCTTGGTAAGGGGCCTAAACTATGGCTACACCTTC CASSLVRGLNYGYTF
- - TRBJ1-1 TRBV13 TGTGCCAGCAGCTTAGAAGAGAATGGGGGGATGAACACTGAAGCTTTCTTT CASSLEENGGMNTEAFF
TRBD1 - TRBJ2-1 TRBV7-3 TGTGCCAGCAGCATCGGGACAGCTTACAATGAGCAGTTCTTC CASSIGTAYNEQFF
TRBD1 - TRBJ1-1 TRBV5-1 TGCGCCAGCAGCGATCATAGGGACAGCCTAGGGGAAGCTTTCTTT CASSDHRDSLGEAFF
TRBD1 - TRBJ2-5 TRBV5-1 TGCGCCAGCAGCTTTCAGGGGGCAGGGGAGACCCAGTACTTC CASSFQGAGETQYF
TRBD2 - TRBJ2-1 TRBV7-3 TGTGCCAGCAGCTTAACGTGGACTAGGATGAATGAGCAGTTCTTC CASSLTWTRMNEQFF
TRBD1 - TRBJ2-2 TRBV28 TGTGCCAGCAGCCCAGGACAGGCAGGGGAGCTGTTTTTT CASSPGQAGELFF
TRBD2 - TRBJ2-7 TRBV4-2 TGTGCCAGCAGCCAAGGGACTAGCGGGAGCTCCTACGAGCAGTACTTC CASSQGTSGSSYEQYF
TRBD1 - TRBJ2-5 TRBV4-1 TGCGCCAGCAGCCCCGCAGGGGGTGGAGGCCAAGAGACCCAGTACTTC CASSPAGGGGQETQYF
TRBD2 - TRBJ2-2 TRBV27 TGTGCCAGCACCTCACTAGCGGGACTGAACACCGGGGAGCTGTTTTTT CASTSLAGLNTGELFF
TRBD2 - TRBJ2-7 TRBV13 TGTGCCAGCAGCCGGACTAGCCGAAACTACGAGCAGTACTTC CASSRTSRNYEQYF
TRBD1 - TRBJ2-5 TRBV5-1 TGCGCCAGCAGCTGGACAGGGAAAGAGACCCAGTACTTC CASSWTGKETQYF
- many TRBJ1-1 TRBV6-5 TGTGCCAGCAGTCCGCGGGGGGCCACTGAAGCTTTCTTT CASSPRGATEAFF
TRBD2 - TRBJ2-1 TRBV10-3 TGTGCCATCAGTGATAGCGGGAGGGACCGCAATGAGCAGTTCTTC CAISDSGRDRNEQFF
TRBD2 - TRBJ2-3 TRBV19 TGTGCCAGTAGTGCACTAGCGGGAGTAGATACGCAGTATTTT CASSALAGVDTQYF
- - TRBJ1-2 TRBV20-1 TGCAGTGCTAGAGCCCCTAACACCTTC CSARAPNTF
- - TRBJ1-6 TRBV3-1/TRBV3-2 TGTGCCAGCAGCCATGATAACAGTATTGATTCACCCCTCCACTTT CASSHDNSIDSPLHF
TRBD1 - TRBJ1-2 TRBV6-2/TRBV6-3 TGTGCCAGCAGTGCAGGGGGCTATGGCTACACCTTC CASSAGGYGYTF